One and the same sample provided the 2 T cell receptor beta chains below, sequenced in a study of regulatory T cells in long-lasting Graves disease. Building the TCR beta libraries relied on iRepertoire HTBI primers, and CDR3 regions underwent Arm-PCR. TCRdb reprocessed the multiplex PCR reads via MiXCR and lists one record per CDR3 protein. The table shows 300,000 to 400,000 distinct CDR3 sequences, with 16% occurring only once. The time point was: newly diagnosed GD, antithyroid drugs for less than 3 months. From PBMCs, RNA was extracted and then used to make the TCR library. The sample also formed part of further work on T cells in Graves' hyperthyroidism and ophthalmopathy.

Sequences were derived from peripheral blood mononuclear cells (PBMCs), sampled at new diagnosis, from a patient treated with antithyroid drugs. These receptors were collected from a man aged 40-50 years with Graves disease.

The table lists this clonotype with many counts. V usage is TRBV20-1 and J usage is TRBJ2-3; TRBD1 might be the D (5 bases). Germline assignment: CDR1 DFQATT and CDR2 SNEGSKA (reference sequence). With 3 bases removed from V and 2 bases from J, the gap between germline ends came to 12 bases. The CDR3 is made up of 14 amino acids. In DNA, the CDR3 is TGCAGTGCTAGCGACAGAGCCGTCACAGATACGCAGTATTTT. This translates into CSASDRAVTDTQYF.

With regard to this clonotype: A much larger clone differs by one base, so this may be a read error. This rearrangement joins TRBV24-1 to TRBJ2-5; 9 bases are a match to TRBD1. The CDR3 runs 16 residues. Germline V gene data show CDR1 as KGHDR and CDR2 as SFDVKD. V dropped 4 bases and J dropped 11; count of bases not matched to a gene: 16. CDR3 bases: TGTGCCACCAGTGAACCTGGACAGGGGTGGTACAATGAGCAGTACTTC. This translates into CATSEPGQGWYNEQYF.